This T cell receptor (beta chain) comes out of a study of blood T cell repertoires in COVID-19. For the study at large: From the United States, Italy and Spain came samples of acute and convalescent COVID-19. Sample material is recorded as cDNA or gDNA derived from T cells, B-cell-depleted T cells, or PBMCs.

In the original analysis: The assay estimated nucleated cells by amplifying reference gene primers. Sequencing used immunoSEQ multiplex PCR; TCRdb keeps in-frame clones, though not all of them. The D gene and trimming were derived from the DNA, and the V and J assignments and clone size from that table. This repertoire shows under 200,000 clones, about 83% found once; its top ten account for 7% to 9%. This CDR3 region has 23 residues. V gave up 3 bases and J gave up 1 base; unmatched junction bases: 20. Germline lookup yields CDR1 SNHLY and CDR2 FYNNEI. This sequence originates from a man aged 55 to 70 with acute or convalescent COVID-19. The chain combines TRBV2 with TRBJ2-4; 14 bases agree with TRBD2. Material: peripheral blood. The CDR3 DNA reads TGTGCCAGCAGTGAGACACCGACTAGCGGGGGGGGTTTTGTTGGTAGGGCCAAAAACATTCAGTACTTC. Encoded protein: CASSETPTSGGGFVGRAKNIQYF.